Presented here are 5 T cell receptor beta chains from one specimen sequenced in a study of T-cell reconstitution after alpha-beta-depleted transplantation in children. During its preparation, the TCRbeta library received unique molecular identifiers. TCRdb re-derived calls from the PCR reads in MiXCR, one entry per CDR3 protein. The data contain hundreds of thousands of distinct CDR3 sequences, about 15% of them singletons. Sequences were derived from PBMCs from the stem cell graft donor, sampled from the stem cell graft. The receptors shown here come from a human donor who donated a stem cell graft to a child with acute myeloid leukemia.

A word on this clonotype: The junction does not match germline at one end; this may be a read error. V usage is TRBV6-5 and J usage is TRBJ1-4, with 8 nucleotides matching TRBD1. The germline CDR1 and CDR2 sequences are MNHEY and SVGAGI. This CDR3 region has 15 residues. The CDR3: CASSYSPTGEENLFF. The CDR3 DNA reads TGTGCCAGCAGTTACTCCCCGACAGGGGAGGAAAACCTGTTTTTT.

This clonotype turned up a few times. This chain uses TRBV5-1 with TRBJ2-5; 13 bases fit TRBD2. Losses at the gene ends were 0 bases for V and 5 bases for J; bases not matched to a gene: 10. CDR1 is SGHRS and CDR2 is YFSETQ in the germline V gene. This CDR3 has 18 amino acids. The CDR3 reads CASSLDYTSGGAAETQYF. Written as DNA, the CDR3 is TGCGCCAGCAGCTTGGATTACACTAGCGGGGGGGCCGCGGAGACCCAGTACTTC.

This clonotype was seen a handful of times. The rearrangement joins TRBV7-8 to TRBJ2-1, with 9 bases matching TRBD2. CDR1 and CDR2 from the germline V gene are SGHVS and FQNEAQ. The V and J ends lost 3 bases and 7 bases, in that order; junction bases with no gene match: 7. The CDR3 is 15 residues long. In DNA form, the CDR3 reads TGTGCCAGCAGCTTGAGTAGCGGGGGTTGGAATGAGCAGTTCTTC. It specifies CASSLSSGGWNEQFF.

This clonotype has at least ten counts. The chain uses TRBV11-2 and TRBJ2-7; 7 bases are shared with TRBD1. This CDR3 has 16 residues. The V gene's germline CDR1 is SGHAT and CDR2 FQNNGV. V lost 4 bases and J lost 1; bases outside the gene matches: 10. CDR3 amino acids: CASSSPGTVRSYEQYV. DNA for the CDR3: TGTGCCAGCAGCTCACCAGGGACAGTACGATCCTACGAGCAGTACGTC.

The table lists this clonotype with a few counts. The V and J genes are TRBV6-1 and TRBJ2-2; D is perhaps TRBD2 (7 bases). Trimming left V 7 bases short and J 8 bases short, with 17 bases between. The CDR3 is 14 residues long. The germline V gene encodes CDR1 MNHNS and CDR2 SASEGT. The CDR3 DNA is TGTGCCAGCAAGGGGGGGCGAGGATATGGGGAGCTGTTTTTT. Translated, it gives CASKGGRGYGELFF.